This T cell receptor (beta chain) was captured by sequencing in a study of blood T cell repertoires in COVID-19. Study as a whole: Samples of COVID-19 (acute and convalescent) were obtained from the United States, Italy and Spain.

V was pared by 4 bases and J by 0 bases, with 21 bases between. Germline CDR1 and CDR2: LNHDA and SQIVND (reference sequence). CDR3 length: 18 residues. The assay was immunoSEQ multiplex PCR, and TCRdb's table has in-frame clones only and misses some. This table has approximately 390,000 clones, 80% to 90% appearing once. In Seattle, patients joined the study during active infection and were tracked longitudinally. The chain joins TRBV19 to TRBJ1-2; TRBD1 is a possible D gene (6 bases). The sequence derives from a woman aged 60-75 years with COVID-19, enrolled during active disease. The specimen sequenced was peripheral blood. CDR3 protein: CASSNDGTPGRSNYGYTF. Written as DNA, the CDR3 is TGTGCCAGTAGTAACGACGGGACACCGGGTCGTTCTAACTATGGCTACACCTTC. The variable domain in full, completed from reference TRBV19 and TRBJ1-2, reads DGGITQSPKYLFRKEGQNVTLSCEQNLNHDAMYWYRQDPGQGLRLIYYSQIVNDFQKGDIAEGYSVSREKKESFPLTVTSAQKNPTAFYLCASSNDGTPGRSNYGYTFGSGTRLTVV.